This T cell receptor (beta chain) was documented in a study of cytomegalovirus exposure and HLA in healthy donors. General study points: Listed as cytomegalovirus-associated were 150 to 200 TCR beta chains.

As regards this clone: Its antigen is not known.

Sequenced by immunoSEQ multiplex PCR; TCRdb stores in-frame clones only, minus some. The sample lists 150,000 to 200,000 clones, around 82% occurring once. This sequence originates from a woman between 18 and 29 years old in good health and CMV-seropositive. Sequencing input: PBMCs.

The CDR3 here is CASSQSGQGRSYEQYF. CDR3 nucleotides: TGTGCCAGCAGCCAGTCTGGACAAGGCAGGTCCTACGAGCAGTACTTC. The gene calls are TRBV7-9 and TRBJ2-7, with TRBD1 as a possible D gene (5 bases). Trimming pared 5 bases from V and 1 base from J, leaving 18 bases between. Germline CDR1 and CDR2: SEHNR and FQNEAQ (reference sequence). The CDR3 sequence is 16 residues long.